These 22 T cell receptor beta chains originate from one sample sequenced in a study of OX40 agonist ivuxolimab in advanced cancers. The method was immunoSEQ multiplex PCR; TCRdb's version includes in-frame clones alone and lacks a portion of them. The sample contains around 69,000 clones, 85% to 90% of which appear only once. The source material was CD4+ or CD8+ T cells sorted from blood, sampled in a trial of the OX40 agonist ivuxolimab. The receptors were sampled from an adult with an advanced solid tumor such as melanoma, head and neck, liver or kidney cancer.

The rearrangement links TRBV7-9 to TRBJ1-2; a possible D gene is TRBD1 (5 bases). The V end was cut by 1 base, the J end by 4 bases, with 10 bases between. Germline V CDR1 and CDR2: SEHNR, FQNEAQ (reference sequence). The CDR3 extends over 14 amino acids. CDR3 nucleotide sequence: TGTGCCAGCAGCTTAGTGGGGCATGGCTATGGCTACACCTTC. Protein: CASSLVGHGYGYTF.

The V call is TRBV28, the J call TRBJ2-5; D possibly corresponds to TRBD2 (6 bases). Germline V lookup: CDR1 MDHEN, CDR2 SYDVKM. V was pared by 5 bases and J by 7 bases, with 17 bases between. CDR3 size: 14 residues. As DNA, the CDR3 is TGTGCCAGCAGTCCGCAGGGACGGGGAGGGACCCAGTACTTC. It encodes CASSPQGRGGTQYF.

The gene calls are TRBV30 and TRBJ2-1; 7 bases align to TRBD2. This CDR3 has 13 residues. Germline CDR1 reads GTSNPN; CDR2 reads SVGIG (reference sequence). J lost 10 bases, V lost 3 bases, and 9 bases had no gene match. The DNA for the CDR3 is TGTGCCTGGAGCCCTGGAGCGGGGAACGAGCAGTTCTTC. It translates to CAWSPGAGNEQFF. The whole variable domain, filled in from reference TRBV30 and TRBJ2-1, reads SQTIHQWPATLVQPVGSPLSLECTVEGTSNPNLYWYRQAAGRGLQLLFYSVGIGQISSEVPQNLSASRPQDRQFILSSKKLLLSDSGFYLCAWSPGAGNEQFFGPGTRLTVL.

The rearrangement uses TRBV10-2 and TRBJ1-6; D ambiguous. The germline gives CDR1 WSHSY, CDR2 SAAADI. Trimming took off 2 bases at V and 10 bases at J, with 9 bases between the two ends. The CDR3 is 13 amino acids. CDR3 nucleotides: TGCGCCAGCAGTGAGATACAGCGGTCACCCCTCCACTTT. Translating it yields CASSEIQRSPLHF.

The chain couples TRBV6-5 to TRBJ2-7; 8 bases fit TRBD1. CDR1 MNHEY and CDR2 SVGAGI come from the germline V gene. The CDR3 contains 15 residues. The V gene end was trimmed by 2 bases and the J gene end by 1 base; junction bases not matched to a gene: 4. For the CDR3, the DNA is TGTGCCAGCAGTTACGGGCAGGGGGCATCCTACGAGCAGTACTTC. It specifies CASSYGQGASYEQYF.

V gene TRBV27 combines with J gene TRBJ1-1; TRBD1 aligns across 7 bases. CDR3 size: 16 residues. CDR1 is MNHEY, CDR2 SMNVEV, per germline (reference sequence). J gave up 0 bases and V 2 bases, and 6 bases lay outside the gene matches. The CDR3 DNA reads TGTGCCAGCAGTTTACCCCCAGGGGGGATGAACACTGAAGCTTTCTTT. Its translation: CASSLPPGGMNTEAFF.

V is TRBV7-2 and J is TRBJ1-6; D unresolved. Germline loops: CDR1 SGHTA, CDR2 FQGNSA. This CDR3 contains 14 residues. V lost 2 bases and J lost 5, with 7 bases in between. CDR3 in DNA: TGTGCCAGCAGCTTACTAAGGAATAATTCACCCCTCCACTTT. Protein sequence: CASSLLRNNSPLHF. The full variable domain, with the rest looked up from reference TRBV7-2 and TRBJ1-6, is GAGVSQSPSNKVTEKGKDVELRCDPISGHTALYWYRQSLGQGLEFLIYFQGNSAPDKSGLPSDRFSAERTGGSVSTLTIQRTQQEDSAVYLCASSLLRNNSPLHFGNGTRLTVT.

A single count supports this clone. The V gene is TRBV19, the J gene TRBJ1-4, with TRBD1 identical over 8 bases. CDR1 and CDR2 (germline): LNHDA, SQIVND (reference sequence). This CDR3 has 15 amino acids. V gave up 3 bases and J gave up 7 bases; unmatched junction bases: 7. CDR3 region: CASSILTGDGEKLFF. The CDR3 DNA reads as TGTGCCAGTAGTATCCTGACAGGGGACGGTGAAAAACTGTTTTTT.

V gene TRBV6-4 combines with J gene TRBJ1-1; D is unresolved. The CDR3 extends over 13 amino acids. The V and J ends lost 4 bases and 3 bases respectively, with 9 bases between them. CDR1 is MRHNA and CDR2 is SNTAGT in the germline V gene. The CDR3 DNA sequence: TGTGCCAGCAGTGTACAGTTTGACACTGAAGCTTTCTTT. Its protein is CASSVQFDTEAFF.

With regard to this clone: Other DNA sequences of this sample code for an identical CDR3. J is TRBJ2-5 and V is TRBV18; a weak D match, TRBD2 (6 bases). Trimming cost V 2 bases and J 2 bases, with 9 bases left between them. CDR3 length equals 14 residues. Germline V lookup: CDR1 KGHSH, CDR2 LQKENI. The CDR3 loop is CASSPSRGQETQYF. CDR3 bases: TGTGCCAGCTCACCATCCCGGGGGCAAGAGACCCAGTACTTC.

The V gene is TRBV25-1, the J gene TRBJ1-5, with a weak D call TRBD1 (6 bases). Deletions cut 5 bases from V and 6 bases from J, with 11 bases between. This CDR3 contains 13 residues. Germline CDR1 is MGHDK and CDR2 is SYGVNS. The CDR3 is CASSTTGTQPQHF. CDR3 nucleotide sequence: TGTGCCAGCAGTACTACAGGGACTCAGCCCCAGCATTTT.

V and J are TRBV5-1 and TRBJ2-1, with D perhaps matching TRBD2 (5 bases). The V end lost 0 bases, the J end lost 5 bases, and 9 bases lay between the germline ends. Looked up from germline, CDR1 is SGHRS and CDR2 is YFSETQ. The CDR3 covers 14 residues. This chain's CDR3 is CASSLAGSDNEQFF. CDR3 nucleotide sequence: TGCGCCAGCAGCTTGGCGGGGAGCGACAATGAGCAGTTCTTC.

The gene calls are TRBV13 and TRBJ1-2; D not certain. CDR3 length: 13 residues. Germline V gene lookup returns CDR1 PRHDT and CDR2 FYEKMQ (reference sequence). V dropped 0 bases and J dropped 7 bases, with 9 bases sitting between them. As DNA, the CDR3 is TGTGCCAGCAGCTTAGGTCAGGAAAGTGGCTACACCTTC. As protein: CASSLGQESGYTF.

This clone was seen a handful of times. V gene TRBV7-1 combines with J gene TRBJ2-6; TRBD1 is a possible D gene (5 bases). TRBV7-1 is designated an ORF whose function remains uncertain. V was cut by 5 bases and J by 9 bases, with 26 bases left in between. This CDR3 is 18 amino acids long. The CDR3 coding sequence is TGTGCCAGCAGCCGACACCATCACGAGGACAAGTCGGGCAACGTCCTGACTTTC. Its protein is CASSRHHHEDKSGNVLTF.

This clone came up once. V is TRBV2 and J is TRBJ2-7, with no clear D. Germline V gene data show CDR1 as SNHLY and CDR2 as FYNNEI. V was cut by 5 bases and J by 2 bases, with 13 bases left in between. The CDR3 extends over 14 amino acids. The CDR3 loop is CASSSSAVPYEQYV. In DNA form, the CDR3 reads TGTGCCAGCAGTTCCTCGGCAGTCCCCTACGAGCAGTACGTC.

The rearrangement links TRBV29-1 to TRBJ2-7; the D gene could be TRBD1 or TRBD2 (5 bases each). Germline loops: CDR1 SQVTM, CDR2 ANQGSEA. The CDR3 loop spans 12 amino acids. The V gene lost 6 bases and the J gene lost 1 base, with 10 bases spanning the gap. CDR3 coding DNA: TGCAGCGTGGGACGCAATTCCTACGAGCAGTACTTC. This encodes CSVGRNSYEQYF.

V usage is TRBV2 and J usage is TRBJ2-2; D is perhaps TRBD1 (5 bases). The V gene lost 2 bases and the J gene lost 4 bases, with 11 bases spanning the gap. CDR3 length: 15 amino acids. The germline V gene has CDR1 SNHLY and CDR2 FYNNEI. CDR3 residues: CASSEIRVGTGELFF. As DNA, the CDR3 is TGTGCCAGCAGTGAAATCAGGGTTGGCACCGGGGAGCTGTTTTTT.

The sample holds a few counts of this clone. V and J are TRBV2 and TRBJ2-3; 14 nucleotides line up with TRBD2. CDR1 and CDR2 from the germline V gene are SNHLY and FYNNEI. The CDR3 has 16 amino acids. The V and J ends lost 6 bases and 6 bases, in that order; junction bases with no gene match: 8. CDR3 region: CASSRLAGGPRDTQYF. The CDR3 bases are TGTGCCAGCAGCCGACTAGCGGGGGGGCCAAGGGATACGCAGTATTTT.

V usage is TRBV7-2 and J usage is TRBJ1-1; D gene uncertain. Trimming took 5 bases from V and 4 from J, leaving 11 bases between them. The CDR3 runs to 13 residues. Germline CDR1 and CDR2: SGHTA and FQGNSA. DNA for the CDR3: TGTGCCAGCAGCCCTTCTGAGGGCACTGAAGCTTTCTTT. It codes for CASSPSEGTEAFF.

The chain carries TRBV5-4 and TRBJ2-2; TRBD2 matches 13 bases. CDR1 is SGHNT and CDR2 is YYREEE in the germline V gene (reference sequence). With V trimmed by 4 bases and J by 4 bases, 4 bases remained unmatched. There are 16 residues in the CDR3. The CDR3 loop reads CASSILAGGPTGELFF. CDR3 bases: TGTGCCAGCAGCATACTAGCGGGGGGGCCCACCGGGGAGCTGTTTTTT.

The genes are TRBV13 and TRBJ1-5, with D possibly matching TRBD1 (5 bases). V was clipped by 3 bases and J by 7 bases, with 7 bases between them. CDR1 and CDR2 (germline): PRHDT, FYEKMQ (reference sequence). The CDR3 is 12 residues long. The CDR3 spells CASSFEGQPQHF. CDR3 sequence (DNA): TGTGCCAGCAGCTTTGAGGGGCAGCCCCAGCATTTT.

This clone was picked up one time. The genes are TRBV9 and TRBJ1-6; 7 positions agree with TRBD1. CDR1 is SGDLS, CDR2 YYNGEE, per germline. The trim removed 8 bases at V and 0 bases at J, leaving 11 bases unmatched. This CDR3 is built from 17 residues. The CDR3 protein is CARNRDSRSSYNSPLHF. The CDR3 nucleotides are TGTGCCAGGAACCGGGACAGCCGTAGCTCCTATAATTCACCCCTCCACTTT.